These 24 T cell receptor beta chains share one sample of origin, sequenced in a study of blood T cells in healthy people across ages. Sample-barcoded 5' priming and a J-beta primer mix drove a second PCR of about 6 to 11 cycles. From the 5' RACE reads, TCRdb called clonotypes with MiXCR, one entry per CDR3 protein. Of about 2 million distinct CDR3 sequences in the sample, roughly 50% were seen once. The sample comprised blood. The receptors shown here come from a woman between 40 and 55 years old in good health.

This clonotype has more than one count but fewer than ten. CDR3 in DNA: TGTGCCAGCAGTGAAGCGAAGAGGAGACAGCCGACAGATACGCAGTATTTT. Amino acids: CASSEAKRRQPTDTQYF. J is TRBJ2-3 and V is TRBV6-1, with D perhaps TRBD1 (5 bases). Trimming pared 0 bases from V and 3 bases from J, leaving 16 bases between. Germline CDR1 and CDR2: MNHNS and SASEGT. This CDR3 spans 17 amino acids.

The rearrangement joins TRBV4-3 to TRBJ2-3; possible D gene TRBD1, 5 bases. Trimming took off 4 bases at V and 2 bases at J, with 10 bases between the two ends. The CDR3 runs to 14 residues. Germline values: CDR1 LGHNA, CDR2 YSLEER. The CDR3 DNA sequence: TGCGCCAGCAGCCTCCAGGACACCACAGATACGCAGTATTTT. As protein: CASSLQDTTDTQYF.

The CDR3 spells CASSLSRGGYTF. In DNA form, the CDR3 reads TGTGCCAGCAGTTTATCGAGGGGTGGCTACACCTTC. V is TRBV28 and J is TRBJ1-2; weak D call: TRBD1 (5 bases). CDR1 is MDHEN and CDR2 is SYDVKM in the germline V gene. V was clipped by 1 base and J by 7 bases, with 7 bases between them. The CDR3 loop spans 12 amino acids.

The chain links TRBV20-1 to TRBJ2-5; 11 bases align to TRBD2. The V gene end was trimmed by 4 bases and the J gene end by 11 bases; junction bases not matched to a gene: 12. CDR1 is DFQATT and CDR2 is SNEGSKA in the germline V gene (reference sequence). The length of the CDR3 is 14 residues. CDR3 coding DNA: TGCAGTGCTACAAATAGCGGGGGGGCCTATGAGCAGTACTTC. Its translation: CSATNSGGAYEQYF.

The rearrangement joins TRBV5-5 to TRBJ2-6; D uncertain. Trimming left V 4 bases short and J 2 bases short, with 13 bases between. CDR3 size: 16 residues. CDR1 is SGHKS and CDR2 is YYEKEE in the germline V gene (reference sequence). The CDR3 spells CASSPKIGPGANVLTF. The CDR3 DNA is TGTGCCAGCAGCCCCAAGATCGGACCTGGGGCCAACGTCCTGACTTTC.

This sequence joins TRBV20-1 and TRBJ2-7, with D perhaps matching TRBD1 or TRBD2 (6 bases each). The CDR3 sequence is 12 residues long. CDR1 is DFQATT, CDR2 SNEGSKA, per germline (reference sequence). The DNA of the CDR3 is TGCAGCGGCCGGGGGCCCACCTACGAGCAGTACTTC. Amino acids: CSGRGPTYEQYF.

This clonotype was seen a single time. The J gene is TRBJ1-6, the V gene TRBV4-3; maybe TRBD1 (5 bases). From germline, CDR1 is LGHNA and CDR2 YSLEER. This CDR3 has 15 amino acids. The V and J ends lost 0 bases and 7 bases respectively, with 10 bases between them. As DNA, the CDR3 is TGCGCCAGCAGCCAAGATCACCAGGGAAATTCACCCCTCCACTTT. Translating it yields CASSQDHQGNSPLHF.

The chain joins TRBV3-1 to TRBJ2-3, with 13 bases aligning to TRBD2. With V trimmed by 4 bases and J by 2 bases, 18 bases remained unmatched. The CDR3 extends over 21 amino acids. The germline V gene has CDR1 LGHDT and CDR2 YNNKEL (reference sequence). CDR3 residues: CASSPPWSQTSGGSLTDTQYF. Here the CDR3 DNA reads TGTGCCAGCAGCCCCCCCTGGTCCCAGACTAGCGGGGGGAGTCTCACAGATACGCAGTATTTT.

This clonotype showed up just a few times. The chain links TRBV7-2 to TRBJ2-7; D gene uncertain. CDR3 size: 10 residues. The germline CDR1 and CDR2 sequences are SGHTA and FQGNSA. The germline V and J ends were trimmed by 8 bases and 2 bases, with 4 bases remaining between them. The CDR3 bases are TGTGCCAGCCCCCCCTACGAGCAGTACTTC. Translation gives CASPPYEQYF.

This chain uses TRBV19 with TRBJ2-3; D is unresolved. The CDR3 has 18 amino acids. V was pared by 0 bases and J by 3 bases, with 19 bases between. CDR1 is LNHDA, CDR2 SQIVND, per germline (reference sequence). CDR3 amino acids: CASSIDLSRKRSTDTQYF. The DNA of the CDR3 is TGTGCCAGTAGTATAGATCTCAGCAGGAAGAGGAGTACAGATACGCAGTATTTT.

In this sample, this clonotype turned up a few times. CDR3 nucleotides: TGTGCCAGCAGCTTGGCAAGATATGGAGGGGGCTCCTACAATGAGCAGTTCTTC. As protein: CASSLARYGGGSYNEQFF. The chain recombines TRBV5-6 with TRBJ2-1; D tentatively reads TRBD1 or TRBD2 (6 bases each). The CDR3 has 18 amino acids. Germline assignment: CDR1 SGHDT and CDR2 YYEEEE. Trimming pared 0 bases from V and 0 bases from J, leaving 16 bases between.

This clonotype was observed at least ten times. Mismatch with germline at one junction end may stem from a read error. The chain recombines TRBV4-3 with TRBJ2-1; 8 bases map to TRBD1. The CDR3 is 14 amino acids. Germline-derived CDR1 and CDR2 are LGHNA and YSLEER. CDR3 in DNA: TGTGCCAGCAGTCTCGGACAGGGTCGGGATGAGCAGTTCTTC. Protein: CASSLGQGRDEQFF.

This clonotype was detected only a few times. The chain has TRBV29-1 and TRBJ2-5; D is unresolved. V dropped 1 base and J dropped 9 bases, with 15 bases sitting between them. CDR1 and CDR2 (germline): SQVTM, ANQGSEA. There are 13 residues in the CDR3. The CDR3 loop reads CSVEASVGVAQYF. The CDR3, as DNA: TGCAGCGTTGAAGCGAGCGTAGGAGTCGCCCAGTACTTC.

This clonotype came up once. The V and J genes are TRBV11-1 and TRBJ2-2; D gene unclear. Germline assignment: CDR1 SGHAT and CDR2 FQDESV (reference sequence). The CDR3 is 12 residues long. V was cut by 5 bases and J by 6 bases, with 7 bases left in between. The chain's CDR3 is CASSAFPGELFF. The CDR3 DNA reads TGTGCCAGCAGCGCCTTTCCCGGGGAGCTGTTTTTT. Based on the CDR3 plus reference TRBV11-1 and TRBJ2-2, the full variable domain is EAEVAQSPRYKITEKSQAVAFWCDPISGHATLYWYRQILGQGPELLVQFQDESVVDDSQLPKDRFSAERLKGVDSTLKIQPAELGDSAMYLCASSAFPGELFFGEGSRLTVL.

The CDR3, as DNA: TGTGCCAGCAGCCCCGCGACTAGCTCCTACAATGAGCAGTTCTTC. This gives the protein CASSPATSSYNEQFF. The chain carries TRBV13 and TRBJ2-1, with D tentatively TRBD2 (6 bases). The CDR3 sequence is 15 residues long. Per germline, CDR1 PRHDT and CDR2 FYEKMQ (reference sequence). Trimming took 5 bases from V and 0 from J, leaving 11 bases between them.

In the case of this clonotype: Germline is not matched at one junction end, which may reflect a read error. V and J are TRBV11-2 and TRBJ2-1; D is tentatively TRBD1 or TRBD2 (5 bases each). Looked up from germline, CDR1 is SGHAT and CDR2 is FQNNGV. This CDR3 spans 13 amino acids. DNA of the CDR3: TGTGTCAGCAGCTTAGGTGACGGGACGCCGCAGTTCTTC. Translation: CVSSLGDGTPQFF.

Of note for this clonotype: This likely comes from a read error, as the CDR3 has no conserved phenylalanine or tryptophan at its end. CDR3 DNA sequence: TGTGCCAGCAGCTTAGGAGGGGGGTTAGGGGAGACCCAGTACTAC. It yields the protein CASSLGGGLGETQYY. The chain is built from TRBV7-2 and TRBJ2-7; either TRBD1 or TRBD2 may fit D (6 bases each). The J call is uncertain, as TRBJ2-5 better fits the DNA end. Germline lookup yields CDR1 SGHTA and CDR2 FQGNSA. The CDR3 runs 15 residues.

This clonotype has just a few counts. DNA of the CDR3: TGTGCCATCAGCAAAGGGACTAGCGGGGGGAGAGGCACAGATACGCAGTATTTT. This gives the protein CAISKGTSGGRGTDTQYF. This rearrangement joins TRBV10-3 to TRBJ2-3, with 15 nucleotides matching TRBD2. Per the germline V gene, CDR1 is ENHRY and CDR2 is SYGVKD. CDR3 size: 18 residues. J was trimmed by 1 base and V by 6 bases; bases with no gene match: 8.

This clonotype has just a few counts. The J gene is TRBJ2-3, the V gene TRBV11-2; 9 nucleotides agree with TRBD2. Losses at the gene ends were 1 base for V and 2 bases for J; bases not matched to a gene: 4. This CDR3 contains 16 residues. Per the germline V gene, CDR1 is SGHAT and CDR2 is FQNNGV. CDR3 DNA sequence: TGTGCCAGCAGCTTAGTTGCGGGGGGGTTCACAGATACGCAGTATTTT. This codes for CASSLVAGGFTDTQYF.

The rearrangement joins TRBV4-3 to TRBJ1-5, with D possibly being TRBD1 (6 bases). V was shortened by 0 bases and J by 2 bases, with 14 bases between the two germline ends. This CDR3 comprises 17 residues. Germline values: CDR1 LGHNA, CDR2 YSLEER. CDR3 amino acids: CASSQEVAGAGNQPQHF. CDR3 bases: TGCGCCAGCAGCCAAGAAGTCGCAGGGGCTGGCAATCAGCCCCAGCATTTT.

The chain joins TRBV27 to TRBJ1-1; 7 nucleotides match TRBD1. Germline-derived CDR1 and CDR2 are MNHEY and SMNVEV (reference sequence). The CDR3 length is 14 residues. Losses at the gene ends were 5 bases for V and 1 base for J; bases not matched to a gene: 4. The CDR3 loop reads CASSTQGTNTEAFF. For the CDR3, the DNA is TGTGCCAGCAGTACACAGGGGACGAACACTGAAGCTTTCTTT.

This clonotype was observed once. This sequence joins TRBV28 and TRBJ2-5; D may correspond to TRBD1 or TRBD2 (5 bases each). Germline loops: CDR1 MDHEN, CDR2 SYDVKM. V was clipped by 5 bases and J by 1 base, with 26 bases between them. There are 19 residues in the CDR3. The CDR3 DNA sequence: TGTGCCAGCAGTGTATCTCAACCCGGGACCTACTCAGGCCAAGAGACCCAGTACTTC. Residues: CASSVSQPGTYSGQETQYF.

The V gene is TRBV11-2, the J gene TRBJ2-1, with D perhaps matching TRBD1 (5 bases). Germline CDR1 SGHAT, CDR2 FQNNGV. This CDR3 has 18 residues. V lost 3 bases to trimming and J lost 0 bases, with 18 bases between them. Here the CDR3 DNA reads TGTGCCAGCAGCTTCAGGCCCCACGCTCAGGGCTCCTACAATGAGCAGTTCTTC. Protein sequence: CASSFRPHAQGSYNEQFF.

There are a few counts of this clonotype. This sequence joins TRBV27 and TRBJ2-7, with TRBD2 identical over 10 bases. Germline values: CDR1 MNHEY, CDR2 SMNVEV (reference sequence). The V gene end was trimmed by 5 bases and the J gene end by 2 bases; junction bases not matched to a gene: 3. The CDR3 loop spans 14 amino acids. CDR3 coding DNA: TGTGCCAGCAGTGAGCGGGGGGGCACCTACGAGCAGTACTTC. This translates into CASSERGGTYEQYF.